The TCR beta chain under discussion was sequenced for a study of blood T cell repertoires in COVID-19. Study-wide background: In each case, the material was cDNA or gDNA derived from T cells, B-cell-depleted T cells, or PBMCs.

Clones were sequenced by immunoSEQ multiplex PCR, and TCRdb holds only the in-frame ones, with some missing. The sample lists a few hundred thousand clones; around 83% were seen once. It was during active infection that Seattle patients were enrolled and then longitudinally followed. Trimming stripped 8 bases from V and 3 bases from J, with 10 bases between. CDR1 is SNHLY and CDR2 is FYNNEI in the germline V gene. The CDR3 covers 12 residues. The chain is built from TRBV2 and TRBJ2-5, with D unclear. Sequenced sample: peripheral blood. The source of this sequence is a woman aged 70-85 years with COVID-19, enrolled during active disease. The CDR3 DNA reads TGTGCCAGCGCTCGGAGTGAAGAGACCCAGTACTTC. It translates to CASARSEETQYF.